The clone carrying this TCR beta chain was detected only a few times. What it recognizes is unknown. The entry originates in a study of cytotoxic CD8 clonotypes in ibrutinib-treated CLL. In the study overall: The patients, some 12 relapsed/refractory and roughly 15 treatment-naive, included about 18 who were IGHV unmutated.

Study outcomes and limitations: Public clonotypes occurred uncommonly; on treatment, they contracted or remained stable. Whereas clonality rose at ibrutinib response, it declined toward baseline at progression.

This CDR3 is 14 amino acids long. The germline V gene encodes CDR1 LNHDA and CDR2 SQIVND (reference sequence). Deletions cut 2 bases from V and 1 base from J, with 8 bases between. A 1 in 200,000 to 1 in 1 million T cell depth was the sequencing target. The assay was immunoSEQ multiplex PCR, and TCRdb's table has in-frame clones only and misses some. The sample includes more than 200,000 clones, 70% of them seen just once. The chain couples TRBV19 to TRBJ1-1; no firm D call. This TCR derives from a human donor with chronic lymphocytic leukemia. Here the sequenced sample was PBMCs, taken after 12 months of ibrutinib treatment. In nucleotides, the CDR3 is TGTGCCAGTAGTATATCAAGCAGGAACACTGAAGCTTTCTTT. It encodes CASSISSRNTEAFF. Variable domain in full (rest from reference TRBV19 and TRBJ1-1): DGGITQSPKYLFRKEGQNVTLSCEQNLNHDAMYWYRQDPGQGLRLIYYSQIVNDFQKGDIAEGYSVSREKKESFPLTVTSAQKNPTAFYLCASSISSRNTEAFFGQGTRLTVV.